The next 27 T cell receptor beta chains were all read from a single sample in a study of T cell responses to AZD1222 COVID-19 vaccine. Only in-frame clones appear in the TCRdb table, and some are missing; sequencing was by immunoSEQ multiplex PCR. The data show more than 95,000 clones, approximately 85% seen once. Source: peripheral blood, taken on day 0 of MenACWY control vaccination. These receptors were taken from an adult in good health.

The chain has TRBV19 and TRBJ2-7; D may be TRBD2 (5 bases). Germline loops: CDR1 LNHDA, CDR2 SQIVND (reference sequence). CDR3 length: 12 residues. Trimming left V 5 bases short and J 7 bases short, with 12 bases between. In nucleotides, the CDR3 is TGTGCCAGTAGTCCGGGCGGGTTGGAGCAGTACTTC. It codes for CASSPGGLEQYF.

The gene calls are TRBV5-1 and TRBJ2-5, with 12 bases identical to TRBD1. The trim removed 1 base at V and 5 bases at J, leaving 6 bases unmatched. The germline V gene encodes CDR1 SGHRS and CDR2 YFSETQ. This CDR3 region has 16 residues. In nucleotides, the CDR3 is TGCGCCAGCAGCTTGAGGGACAGGGGGCTCTTGGAGACCCAGTACTTC. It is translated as CASSLRDRGLLETQYF.

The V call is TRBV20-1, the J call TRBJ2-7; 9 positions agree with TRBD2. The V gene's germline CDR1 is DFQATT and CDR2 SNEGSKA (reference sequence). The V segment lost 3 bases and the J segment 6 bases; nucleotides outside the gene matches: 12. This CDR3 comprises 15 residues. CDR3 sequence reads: CSASLGAGGLIEQYF. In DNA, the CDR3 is TGCAGTGCTAGTCTGGGAGCGGGGGGTCTCATCGAGCAGTACTTC.

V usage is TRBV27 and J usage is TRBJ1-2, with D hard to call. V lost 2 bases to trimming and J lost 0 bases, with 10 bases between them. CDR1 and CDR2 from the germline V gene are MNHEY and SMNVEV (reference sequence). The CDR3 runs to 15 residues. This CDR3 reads CASSLTWRANYGYTF. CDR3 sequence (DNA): TGTGCCAGCAGTTTAACTTGGAGAGCTAACTATGGCTACACCTTC.

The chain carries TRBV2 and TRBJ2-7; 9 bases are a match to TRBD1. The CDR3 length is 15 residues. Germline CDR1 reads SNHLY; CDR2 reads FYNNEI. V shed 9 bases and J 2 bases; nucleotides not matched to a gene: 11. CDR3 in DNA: TGTGCCAGAGGATCCGGGACAGGGATTACCTACGAGCAGTACTTC. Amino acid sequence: CARGSGTGITYEQYF.

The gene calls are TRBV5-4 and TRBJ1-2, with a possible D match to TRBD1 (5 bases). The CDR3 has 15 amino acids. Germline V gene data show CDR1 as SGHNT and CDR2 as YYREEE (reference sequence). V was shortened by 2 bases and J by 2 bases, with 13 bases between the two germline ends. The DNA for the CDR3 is TGTGCCAGCAGCTTCCCCTCCGGGGCCAACTATGGCTACACCTTC. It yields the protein CASSFPSGANYGYTF.

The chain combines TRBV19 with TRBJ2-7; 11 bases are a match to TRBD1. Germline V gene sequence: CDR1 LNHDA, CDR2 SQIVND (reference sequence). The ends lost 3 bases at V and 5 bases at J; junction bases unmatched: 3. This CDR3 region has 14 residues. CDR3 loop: CASSMRTGGNEQYF. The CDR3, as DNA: TGTGCCAGTAGTATGAGGACAGGGGGCAACGAGCAGTACTTC.

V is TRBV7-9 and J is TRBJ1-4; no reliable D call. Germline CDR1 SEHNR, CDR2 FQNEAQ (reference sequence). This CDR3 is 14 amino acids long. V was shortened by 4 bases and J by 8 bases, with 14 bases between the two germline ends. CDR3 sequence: CASSSSSGEEKLFF. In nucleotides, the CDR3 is TGTGCCAGCAGCTCCTCAAGTGGGGAGGAAAAACTGTTTTTT.

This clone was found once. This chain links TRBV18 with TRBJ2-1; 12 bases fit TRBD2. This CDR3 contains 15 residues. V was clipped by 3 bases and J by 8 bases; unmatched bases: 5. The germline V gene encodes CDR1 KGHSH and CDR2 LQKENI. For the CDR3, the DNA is TGTGCCAGCTCACCTCTAGCGGGGGGGCCGTATGAGCAGTTCTTC. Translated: CASSPLAGGPYEQFF.

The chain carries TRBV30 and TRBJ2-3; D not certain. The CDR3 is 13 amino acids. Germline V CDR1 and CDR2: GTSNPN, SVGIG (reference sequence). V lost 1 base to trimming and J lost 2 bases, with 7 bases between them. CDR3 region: CAWSDSLTDTQYF. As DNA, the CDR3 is TGTGCCTGGAGTGACAGCCTCACAGATACGCAGTATTTT.

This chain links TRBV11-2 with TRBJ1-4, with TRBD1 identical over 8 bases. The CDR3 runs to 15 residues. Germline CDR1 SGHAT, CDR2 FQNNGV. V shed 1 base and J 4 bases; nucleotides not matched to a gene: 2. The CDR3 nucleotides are TGTGCCAGCAGCTTAGGGACAGGGCTTAATGAAAAACTGTTTTTT. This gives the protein CASSLGTGLNEKLFF.

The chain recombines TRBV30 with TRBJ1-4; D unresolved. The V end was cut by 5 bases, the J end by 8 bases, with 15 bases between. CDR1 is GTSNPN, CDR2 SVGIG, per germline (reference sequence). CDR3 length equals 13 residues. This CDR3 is CAWDTRLGEKLFF. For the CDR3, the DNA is TGTGCCTGGGATACGAGGCTGGGGGAAAAACTGTTTTTT.

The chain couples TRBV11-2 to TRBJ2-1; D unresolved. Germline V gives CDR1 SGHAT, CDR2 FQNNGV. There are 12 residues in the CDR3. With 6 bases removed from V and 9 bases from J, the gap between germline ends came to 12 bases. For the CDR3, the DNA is TGTGCCAGCAGTAAAGGCCGTGGTGAGCAGTTCTTC. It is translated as CASSKGRGEQFF.

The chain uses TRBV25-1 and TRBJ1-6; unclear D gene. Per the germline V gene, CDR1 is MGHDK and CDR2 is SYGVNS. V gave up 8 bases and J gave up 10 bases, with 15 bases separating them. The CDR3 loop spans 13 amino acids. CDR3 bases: TGTGCCAGCCTCCCGGATGAGTACTCACCCCTCCACTTT. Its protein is CASLPDEYSPLHF.

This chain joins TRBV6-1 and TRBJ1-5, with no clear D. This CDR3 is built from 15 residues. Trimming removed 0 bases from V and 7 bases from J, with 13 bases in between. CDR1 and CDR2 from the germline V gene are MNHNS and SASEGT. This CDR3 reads CASSEAEGSWQPQHF. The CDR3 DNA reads TGTGCCAGCAGTGAAGCGGAGGGTAGTTGGCAGCCCCAGCATTTT.

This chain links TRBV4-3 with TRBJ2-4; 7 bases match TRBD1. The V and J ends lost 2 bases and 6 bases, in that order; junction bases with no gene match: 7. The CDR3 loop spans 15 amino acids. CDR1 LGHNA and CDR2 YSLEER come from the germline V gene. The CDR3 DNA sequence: TGCGCCAGCAGCCAACGGGGTCGACAGGGAAACATTCAGTACTTC. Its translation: CASSQRGRQGNIQYF.

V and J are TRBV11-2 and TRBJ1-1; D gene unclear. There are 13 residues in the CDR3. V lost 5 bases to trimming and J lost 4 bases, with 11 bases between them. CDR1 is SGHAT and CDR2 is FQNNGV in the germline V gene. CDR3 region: CASSQEGGTEAFF. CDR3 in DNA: TGTGCCAGCAGCCAAGAGGGAGGCACTGAAGCTTTCTTT.

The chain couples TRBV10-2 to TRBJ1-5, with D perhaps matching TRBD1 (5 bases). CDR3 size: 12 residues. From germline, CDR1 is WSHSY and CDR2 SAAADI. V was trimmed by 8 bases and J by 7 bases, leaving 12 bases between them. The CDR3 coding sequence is TGCGCCAGCGCTGTGGGGGGGCAGCCCCAGCATTTT. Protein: CASAVGGQPQHF.

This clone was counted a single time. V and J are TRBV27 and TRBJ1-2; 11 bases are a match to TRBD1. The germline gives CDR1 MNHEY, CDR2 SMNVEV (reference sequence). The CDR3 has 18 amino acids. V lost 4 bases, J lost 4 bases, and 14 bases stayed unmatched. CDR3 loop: CASSSGQGATQNRYGYTF. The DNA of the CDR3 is TGTGCCAGCAGTTCAGGACAGGGGGCCACACAAAACCGCTATGGCTACACCTTC.

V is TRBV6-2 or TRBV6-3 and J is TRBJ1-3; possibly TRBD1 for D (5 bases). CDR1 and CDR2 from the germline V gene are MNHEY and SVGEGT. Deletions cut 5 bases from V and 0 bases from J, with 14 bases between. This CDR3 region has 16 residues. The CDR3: CASSNNRIYSGNTIYF. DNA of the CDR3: TGTGCCAGCAGTAACAACAGGATCTACTCTGGAAACACCATATATTTT.

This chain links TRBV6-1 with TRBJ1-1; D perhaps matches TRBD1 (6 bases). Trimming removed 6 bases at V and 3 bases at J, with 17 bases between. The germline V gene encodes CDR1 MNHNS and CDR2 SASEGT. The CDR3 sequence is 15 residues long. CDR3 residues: CASSLHRDGDTEAFF. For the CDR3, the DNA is TGTGCCAGCAGCCTCCACAGGGACGGGGACACTGAAGCTTTCTTT.

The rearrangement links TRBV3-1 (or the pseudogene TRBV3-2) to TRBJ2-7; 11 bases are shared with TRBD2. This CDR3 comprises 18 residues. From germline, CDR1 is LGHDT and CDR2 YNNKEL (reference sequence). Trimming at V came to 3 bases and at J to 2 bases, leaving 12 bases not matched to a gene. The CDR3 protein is CASSHHRARSGGAYEQYF. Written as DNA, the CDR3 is TGTGCCAGCAGCCACCACCGGGCCCGTAGCGGGGGGGCCTACGAGCAGTACTTC.

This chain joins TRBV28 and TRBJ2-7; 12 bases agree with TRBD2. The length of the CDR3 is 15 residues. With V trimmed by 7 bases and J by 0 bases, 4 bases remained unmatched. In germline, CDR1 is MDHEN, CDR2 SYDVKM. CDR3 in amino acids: CASTGTSGLSYEQYF. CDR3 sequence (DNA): TGTGCCAGCACCGGGACTAGCGGGCTCTCCTACGAGCAGTACTTC.

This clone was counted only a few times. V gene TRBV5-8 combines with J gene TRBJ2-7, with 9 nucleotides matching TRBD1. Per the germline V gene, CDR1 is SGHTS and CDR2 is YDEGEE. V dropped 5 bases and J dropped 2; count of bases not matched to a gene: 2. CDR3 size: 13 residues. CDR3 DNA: TGTGCCAGCAGGTGGACAGGGGCCTACGAGCAGTACTTC. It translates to CASRWTGAYEQYF.

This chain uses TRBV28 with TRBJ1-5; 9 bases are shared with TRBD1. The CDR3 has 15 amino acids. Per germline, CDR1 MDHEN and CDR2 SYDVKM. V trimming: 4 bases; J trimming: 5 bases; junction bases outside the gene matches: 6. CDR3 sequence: CASSSHRGRDQPQHF. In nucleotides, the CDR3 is TGTGCCAGCAGTTCCCACAGGGGGCGGGATCAGCCCCAGCATTTT.

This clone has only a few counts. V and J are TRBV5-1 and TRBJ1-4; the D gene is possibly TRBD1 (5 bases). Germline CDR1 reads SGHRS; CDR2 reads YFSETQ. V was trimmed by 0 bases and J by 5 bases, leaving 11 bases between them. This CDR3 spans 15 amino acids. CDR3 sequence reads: CASSLEGLDNEKLFF. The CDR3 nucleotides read TGCGCCAGCAGCTTGGAGGGACTAGACAATGAAAAACTGTTTTTT.

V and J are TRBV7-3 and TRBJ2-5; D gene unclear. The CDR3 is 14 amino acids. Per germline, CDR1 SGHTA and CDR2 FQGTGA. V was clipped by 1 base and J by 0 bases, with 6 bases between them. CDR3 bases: TGTGCCAGCAGCTTAATAGGATACCAAGAGACCCAGTACTTC. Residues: CASSLIGYQETQYF.